This TCR beta chain was sequenced in a study of blood T cell repertoires in COVID-19. Background on the study: The study drew acute and convalescent COVID-19 samples from the United States, Italy and Spain. PBMCs, B-cell-depleted T cells, or T cells provided the cDNA or gDNA that made up the material.

As originally analysed: Using reference gene primer amplification, nucleated cell counts were estimated. The method was immunoSEQ multiplex PCR; TCRdb's version includes in-frame clones alone and lacks a portion of them. The V and J calls and clone size were taken over from that table, and D and trimming were inferred from the DNA. The table shows 10,000 to 14,000 clones, with 88% occurring only once. Germline CDR1 MNHEY, CDR2 SVGAGI. Trimming removed 6 bases from V and 0 bases from J, with 6 bases in between. There are 13 residues in the CDR3. This receptor was identified in a human donor in a cohort sampled during active COVID-19. The material sequenced was peripheral blood. This chain links TRBV6-5 with TRBJ1-5, with a tentative D call TRBD1 (5 bases). The CDR3 DNA reads as TGTGCCAGCAGGACAGCTAGCAATCAGCCCCAGCATTTT. Protein sequence: CASRTASNQPQHF.